This passage covers 9 T cell receptor beta chains from one sample sequenced in a study of cytomegalovirus exposure and HLA in healthy donors. Researchers ran the PCR with 60 Vbeta and 13 Jbeta primers. Repertoires were generated with immunoSEQ multiplex PCR, while TCRdb's copy carries only in-frame clones and drops some. The table includes more than 95,000 clones, about 80% detected once. The sample was PBMCs. All receptors derive from a man aged 55 to 70 in good health and CMV-seropositive.

The V and J genes are TRBV6-1 and TRBJ2-5; the D gene is possibly TRBD2 (7 bases). The end of the DNA aligns better with TRBJ2-7, so the J call may be wrong. The CDR3 contains 13 residues. The V gene's germline CDR1 is MNHNS and CDR2 SASEGT. CDR3 amino acids: CASSERGANEQYF. CDR3 sequence (DNA): TGTGCCAGCAGTGAACGGGGGGCAAACGAGCAGTACTTC.

This chain joins TRBV19 and TRBJ1-1, with no clear D. This CDR3 region has 13 residues. V was clipped by 2 bases and J by 6 bases, with 10 bases between them. Germline lookup yields CDR1 LNHDA and CDR2 SQIVND (reference sequence). The DNA of the CDR3 is TGTGCCAGTAGTATAAGGGAGGGAGCTGAAGCTTTCTTT. Translated: CASSIREGAEAFF.

The V gene is TRBV5-4, the J gene TRBJ2-7; D might be TRBD1 (5 bases). Germline CDR1 reads SGHNT; CDR2 reads YYREEE (reference sequence). The V and J ends lost 0 bases and 0 bases respectively, with 10 bases between them. The CDR3 contains 15 residues. The DNA of the CDR3 is TGTGCCAGCAGCTTGGAGGGGCCGCACTCCTACGAGCAGTACTTC. Translation: CASSLEGPHSYEQYF.

The V gene is TRBV18, the J gene TRBJ2-5, with 11 positions matching TRBD1. The V and J ends lost 4 bases and 5 bases, in that order; junction bases with no gene match: 3. Germline V gene data show CDR1 as KGHSH and CDR2 as LQKENI. The CDR3 covers 14 residues. The CDR3 region is CASSRTGGMETQYF. The CDR3 DNA is TGTGCCAGCTCACGGACAGGGGGCATGGAGACCCAGTACTTC.

The gene calls are TRBV7-9 and TRBJ2-3, with TRBD2 matching over 12 bases. Trimming took 5 bases from V and 2 from J; bases not matched to a gene: 14. In germline, CDR1 is SEHNR, CDR2 FQNEAQ (reference sequence). CDR3 length: 19 residues. The CDR3 nucleotides read TGTGCCAGCAGCAGAGCCGCACTAGGACTAGCGGGGAACACAGATACGCAGTATTTT. The encoded protein is CASSRAALGLAGNTDTQYF.

The chain links TRBV7-2 to TRBJ2-3; 8 nucleotides match TRBD1. This CDR3 comprises 16 residues. Germline assignment: CDR1 SGHTA and CDR2 FQGNSA. Trimming removed 2 bases from V and 5 bases from J; junction bases left unmatched: 9. CDR3 coding DNA: TGTGCCAGCAGCTTACTTGCGCAGGGGGCCGGAGATACGCAGTATTTT. Encoded protein: CASSLLAQGAGDTQYF. The variable domain in full, completed from reference TRBV7-2 and TRBJ2-3, reads GAGVSQSPSNKVTEKGKDVELRCDPISGHTALYWYRQSLGQGLEFLIYFQGNSAPDKSGLPSDRFSAERTGGSVSTLTIQRTQQEDSAVYLCASSLLAQGAGDTQYFGPGTRLTVL.

The V gene is TRBV4-1, the J gene TRBJ1-6, with D unclear. The CDR3 loop spans 18 amino acids. From germline, CDR1 is MGHRA and CDR2 YSYEKL. Deletions cut 0 bases from V and 0 bases from J, with 12 bases between. The CDR3 reads CASSQEGDMSSYNSPLHF. The CDR3 DNA reads TGCGCCAGCAGCCAAGAGGGCGATATGAGCTCCTATAATTCACCCCTCCACTTT.

Here the CDR3 reads CASSLSPSGVQETQYF. The CDR3 bases are TGTGCCAGCAGCTTAAGCCCTAGCGGGGTCCAAGAGACCCAGTACTTC. This chain connects TRBV7-6 to TRBJ2-5; 9 bases are shared with TRBD2. With V trimmed by 2 bases and J by 1 base, 5 bases remained unmatched. Germline V CDR1 and CDR2: SGHVS, FNYEAQ. CDR3 length equals 16 residues.

This clone was picked up a small number of times. This chain links TRBV19 with TRBJ1-1; D is unclear. Per germline, CDR1 LNHDA and CDR2 SQIVND (reference sequence). The CDR3 covers 13 residues. Deletions cut 7 bases from V and 0 bases from J, with 9 bases between. In DNA form, the CDR3 reads TGTGCCAGTACTCGAGCGGTGAACACTGAAGCTTTCTTT. This encodes CASTRAVNTEAFF.